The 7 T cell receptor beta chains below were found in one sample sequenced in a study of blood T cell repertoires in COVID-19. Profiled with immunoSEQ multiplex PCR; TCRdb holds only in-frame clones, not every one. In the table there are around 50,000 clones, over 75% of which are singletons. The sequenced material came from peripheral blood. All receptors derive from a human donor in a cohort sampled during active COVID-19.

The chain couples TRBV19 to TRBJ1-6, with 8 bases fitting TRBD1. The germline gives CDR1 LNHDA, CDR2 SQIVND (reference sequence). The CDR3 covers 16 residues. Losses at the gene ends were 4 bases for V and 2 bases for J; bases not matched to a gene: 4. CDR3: CASSTGQGAYNSPLHF. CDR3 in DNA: TGTGCCAGTAGTACCGGACAGGGTGCCTATAATTCACCCCTCCACTTT.

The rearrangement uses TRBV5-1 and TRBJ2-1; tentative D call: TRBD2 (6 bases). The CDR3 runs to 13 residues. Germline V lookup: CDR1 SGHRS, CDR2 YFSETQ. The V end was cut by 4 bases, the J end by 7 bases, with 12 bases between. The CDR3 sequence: CASSRGGVNEQFF. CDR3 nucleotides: TGCGCCAGCAGCCGGGGCGGGGTGAATGAGCAGTTCTTC.

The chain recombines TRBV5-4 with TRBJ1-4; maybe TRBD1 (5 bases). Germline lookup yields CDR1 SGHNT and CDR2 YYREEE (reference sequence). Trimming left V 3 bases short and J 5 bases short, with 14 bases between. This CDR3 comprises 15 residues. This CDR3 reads CASSSRDGLNEKLFF. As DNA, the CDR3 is TGTGCCAGCAGCTCCCGGGACGGACTAAATGAAAAACTGTTTTTT.

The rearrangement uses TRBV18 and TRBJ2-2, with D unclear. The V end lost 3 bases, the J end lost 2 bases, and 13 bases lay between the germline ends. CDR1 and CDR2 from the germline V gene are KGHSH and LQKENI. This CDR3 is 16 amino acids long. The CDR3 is CASSPVPPQNTGELFF. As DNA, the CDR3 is TGTGCCAGCTCACCTGTCCCGCCACAAAACACCGGGGAGCTGTTTTTT. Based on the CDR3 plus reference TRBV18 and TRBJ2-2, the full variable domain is NAGVMQNPRHLVRRRGQEARLRCSPMKGHSHVYWYRQLPEEGLKFMVYLQKENIIDESGMPKERFSAEFPKEGPSILRIQQVVRGDSAAYFCASSPVPPQNTGELFFGEGSRLTVL.

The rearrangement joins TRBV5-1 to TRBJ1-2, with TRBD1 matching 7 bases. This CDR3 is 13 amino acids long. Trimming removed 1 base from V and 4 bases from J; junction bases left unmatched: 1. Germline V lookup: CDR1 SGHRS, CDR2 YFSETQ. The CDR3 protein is CASSLTGAYGYTF. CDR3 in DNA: TGCGCCAGCAGCTTGACAGGGGCCTATGGCTACACCTTC. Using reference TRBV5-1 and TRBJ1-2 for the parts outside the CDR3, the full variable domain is KAGVTQTPRYLIKTRGQQVTLSCSPISGHRSVSWYQQTPGQGLQFLFEYFSETQRNKGNFPGRFSGRQFSNSRSEMNVSTLELGDSALYLCASSLTGAYGYTFGSGTRLTVV.

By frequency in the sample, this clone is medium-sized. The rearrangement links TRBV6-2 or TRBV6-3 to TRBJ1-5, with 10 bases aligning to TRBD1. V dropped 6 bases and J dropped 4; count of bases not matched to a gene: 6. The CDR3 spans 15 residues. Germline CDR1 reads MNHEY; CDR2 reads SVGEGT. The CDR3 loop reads CASSATGGRNQPQHF. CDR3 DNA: TGTGCCAGCAGCGCGACAGGGGGCCGAAATCAGCCCCAGCATTTT.

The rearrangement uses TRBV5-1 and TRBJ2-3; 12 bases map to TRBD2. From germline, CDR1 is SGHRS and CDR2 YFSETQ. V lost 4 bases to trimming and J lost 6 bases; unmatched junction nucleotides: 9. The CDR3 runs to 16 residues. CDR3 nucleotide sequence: TGCGCCAGCAGCAGCCCTAGCGGGGGGGGTCCCGATACGCAGTATTTT. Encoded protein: CASSSPSGGGPDTQYF.